These T cell receptor beta chains were read from a single sample in a study of blood T cells in healthy people across ages. One entry per CDR3 protein results from TCRdb running MiXCR on the 5' RACE reads. Of some 670,000 distinct CDR3 sequences in the sample, around 52% were seen once. The specimen sequenced was blood. Every receptor here comes from a woman aged 80 or older in good health. Both conserved end residues are part of each CDR3.

TRBJ2-3 | TRBV12-5 | CASGSGTGVSDTQYF
NA | TRBV24-1 | CATSGDTINEQYF
TRBJ1-2 | TRBV6-6 | CASGGGYGYTF
TRBJ2-1 | TRBV7-9 | CASSFRWTANQETQFF
TRBJ1-2 | TRBV29-1 | CSVAPGQLYGYTF
TRBJ1-4 | TRBV29-1 | CSVTTGGEKLFF
TRBJ2-3 | TRBV15 | CATMRAGTSTDTQYF
TRBJ2-1 | TRBV20-1 | CSARNPTASGIRNEQFF
TRBJ2-2 | TRBV7-3 | CASGVGTNTGELFF
TRBJ1-5 | TRBV3-1 | CASSQGAGWNQPQHF
TRBJ2-1 | TRBV7-9 | CASSSSGRADNEQFF
TRBJ2-3 | TRBV20-1 | CSASVSGSTDTQYF
TRBJ2-7 | TRBV10-3 | CAISGETSGSSYEQYF
TRBJ2-7 | TRBV5-1 | CASSLGGSNYEQYF
TRBJ2-1 | TRBV5-5 | CASSFGRAHGNEQFF
TRBJ2-1 | TRBV29-1 | CSVEPGPSSYNEQFF
TRBJ2-1 | TRBV14 | CASSQEVRTTHNEQFF
TRBJ1-1 | TRBV6-5 | CASTWDSMNTEAFF
TRBJ2-3 | TRBV6-6 | CASSYLGGGTDTQYF
TRBJ2-1 | TRBV5-1 | CASSLPGLADNEQFF
TRBJ1-5 | TRBV20-1 | CSARDVAGGNQPQHF
TRBJ2-7 | TRBV5-1 | CASSLGGSGGLTYEQYF
TRBJ1-4 | TRBV30 | CAWSVRARTDEKLFF
TRBJ2-1 | TRBV9 | CASSVGSEQFF
TRBJ2-4 | TRBV7-9 | CASSRKGAEATDIQYF
TRBJ2-1 | TRBV2 | CASSLSWGLLSGEQFF
TRBJ2-5 | TRBV7-9 | CAGGEETQYF